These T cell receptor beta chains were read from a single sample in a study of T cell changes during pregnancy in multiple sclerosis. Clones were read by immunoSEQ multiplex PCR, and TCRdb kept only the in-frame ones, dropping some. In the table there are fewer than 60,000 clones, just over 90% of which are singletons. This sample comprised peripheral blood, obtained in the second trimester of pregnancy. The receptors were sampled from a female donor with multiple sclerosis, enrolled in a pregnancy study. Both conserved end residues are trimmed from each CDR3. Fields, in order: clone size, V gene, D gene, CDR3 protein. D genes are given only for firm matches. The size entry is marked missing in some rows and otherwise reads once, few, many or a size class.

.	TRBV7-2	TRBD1	ASSLDRGKAF
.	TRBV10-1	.	ASSEQGKSDTEAF
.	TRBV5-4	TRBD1	ASSHRTGGYEKLF
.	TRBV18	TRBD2	ASSPRGSGGTDTQY
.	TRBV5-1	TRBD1	ASRALGGPGVNEQF
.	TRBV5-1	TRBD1	ASRLDRGTDTQY
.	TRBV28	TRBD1	ASSFLRTGVYEQY
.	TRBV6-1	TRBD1	ASSERTGVYGYT
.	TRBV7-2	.	ASRGGGNTIY
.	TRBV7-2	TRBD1	ASSFRQGNGYT
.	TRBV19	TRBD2	ASSIFSSGGTSYEQY
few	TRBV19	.	ASSMGRKRGGSYNSPLH
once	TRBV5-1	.	ASSLGLGVRTDTQY
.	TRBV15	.	ATSREPPGHITDTQY
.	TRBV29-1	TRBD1	SADQGAGTDTQY
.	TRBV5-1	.	ASSPGGTPTNTGELF
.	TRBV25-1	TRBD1	ASRIQGPYGYT
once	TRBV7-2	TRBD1	ASSADRGPTEAF
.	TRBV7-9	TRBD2	ASSKEAGGRREQY
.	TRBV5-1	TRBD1	ASSLPRDRGLSSYNEQF
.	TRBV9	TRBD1	ASSVALSGGEGYT
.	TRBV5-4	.	ATSAGTEAF
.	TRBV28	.	ASSEALKDTQY
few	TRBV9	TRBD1	ASSVGGTGSHEQF
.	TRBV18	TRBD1	ASSAKGGAGTGDTNTEAF
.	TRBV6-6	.	ASRDLGGDYGYT
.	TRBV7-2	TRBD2	ASSSGLHTGELF
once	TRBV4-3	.	ASSQDHRAKETQY
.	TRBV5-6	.	ASSSTWGRTDTQY
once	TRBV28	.	ASSSPFYNEQF
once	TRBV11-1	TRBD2	ASSLPGLGGETQY
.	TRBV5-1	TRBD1	ASSGKTGSEQY
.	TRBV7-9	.	ASSLRLGDTQY
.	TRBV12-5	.	ASGLGQQETQY
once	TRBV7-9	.	ASSIHSNEQF
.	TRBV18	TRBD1	ASSPGDRGAYEQY
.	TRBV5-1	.	ASSPDSQYGYT
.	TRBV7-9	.	ASSSRDYNSPLH
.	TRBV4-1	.	ASSQMGRGALGMSSGNTIY
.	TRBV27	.	ASSLRAGHLAF
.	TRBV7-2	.	ASSLSTASGNTIY
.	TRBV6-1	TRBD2	ASRAGGTRDTQY
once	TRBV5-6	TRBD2	ASSYRLAGPEEQF
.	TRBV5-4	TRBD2	AILAGLAGGSSYNEQF
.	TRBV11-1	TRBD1	ASEGQGHEKF
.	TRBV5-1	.	ASSPDINNQPQH
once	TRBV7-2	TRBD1	ASSLAGQGSRRGYT